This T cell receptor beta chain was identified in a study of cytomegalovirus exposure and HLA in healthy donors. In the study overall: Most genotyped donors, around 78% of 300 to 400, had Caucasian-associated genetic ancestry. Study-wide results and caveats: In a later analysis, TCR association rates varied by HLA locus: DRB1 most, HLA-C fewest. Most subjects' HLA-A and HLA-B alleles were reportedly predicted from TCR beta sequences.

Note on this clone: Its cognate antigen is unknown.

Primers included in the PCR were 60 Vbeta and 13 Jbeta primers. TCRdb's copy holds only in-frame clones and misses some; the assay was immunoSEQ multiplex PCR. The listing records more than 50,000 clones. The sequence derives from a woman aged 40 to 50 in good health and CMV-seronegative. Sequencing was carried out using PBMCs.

The CDR3 sequence is CASSHTLREEQYF. For the CDR3, the DNA is TGCGCCAGCAGTCACACTCTCAGGGAAGAGCAGTACTTC. The J gene is TRBJ2-7, the V gene TRBV23-1, with D tentatively TRBD1 (5 bases). TRBV23-1 is an ORF; its function is uncertain. The CDR3 totals 13 residues. V lost 3 bases and J 7 bases, leaving 13 bases between the germline ends.